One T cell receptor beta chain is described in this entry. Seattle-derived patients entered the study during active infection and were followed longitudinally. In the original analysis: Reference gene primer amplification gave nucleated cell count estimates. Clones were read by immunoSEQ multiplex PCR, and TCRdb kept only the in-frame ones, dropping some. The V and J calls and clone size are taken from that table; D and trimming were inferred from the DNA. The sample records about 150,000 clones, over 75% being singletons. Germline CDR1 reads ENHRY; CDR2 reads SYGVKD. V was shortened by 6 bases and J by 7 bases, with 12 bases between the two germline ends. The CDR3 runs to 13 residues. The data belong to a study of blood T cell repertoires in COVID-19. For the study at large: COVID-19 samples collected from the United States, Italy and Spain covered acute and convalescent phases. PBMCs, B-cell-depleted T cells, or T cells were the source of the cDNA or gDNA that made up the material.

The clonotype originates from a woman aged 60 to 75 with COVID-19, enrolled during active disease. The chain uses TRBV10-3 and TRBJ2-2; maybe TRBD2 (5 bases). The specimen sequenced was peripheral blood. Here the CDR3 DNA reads TGTGCCATCAGCGGGGTGGTGTTCGGGGAGCTGTTTTTT. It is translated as CAISGVVFGELFF.